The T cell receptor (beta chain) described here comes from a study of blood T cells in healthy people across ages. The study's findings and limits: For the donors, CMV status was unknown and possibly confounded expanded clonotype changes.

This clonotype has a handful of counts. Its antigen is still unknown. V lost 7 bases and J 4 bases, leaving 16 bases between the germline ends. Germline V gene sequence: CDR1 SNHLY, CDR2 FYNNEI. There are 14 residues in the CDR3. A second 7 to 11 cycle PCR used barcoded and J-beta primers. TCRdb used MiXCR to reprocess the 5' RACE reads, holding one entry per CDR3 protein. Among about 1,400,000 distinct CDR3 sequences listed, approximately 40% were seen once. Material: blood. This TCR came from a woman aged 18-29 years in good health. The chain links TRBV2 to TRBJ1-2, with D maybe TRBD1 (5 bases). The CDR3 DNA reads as TGTGCCAGCAAACCGCGGGAAGGGGCCTATGGCTACACCTTC. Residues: CASKPREGAYGYTF.